This T cell receptor beta chain was found in a study of control samples from healthy donors and cancer patients. The protocol was immunoSEQ multiplex PCR, while the TCRdb copy is restricted to in-frame clones and leaves out a portion. The table has 400,000 to 450,000 clones, around 90% seen once. Germline-derived CDR1 and CDR2 are LGHNA and YSLEER. V was trimmed by 4 bases and J by 5 bases, leaving 15 bases between them. The CDR3 has 15 residues. The V gene is TRBV4-3, the J gene TRBJ2-4; D is unclear. Sequences were obtained from PBMCs. The TCR originated in a man aged 35 to 55 with head and neck cancer. This CDR3 is CASSPHGSRENIQYF. CDR3 sequence (DNA): TGCGCCAGCAGCCCACACGGGTCTCGGGAAAACATTCAGTACTTC.